These T cell receptor beta chains were read from a single sample in a study of PD-1 blockade in classical Hodgkin lymphoma. Generated by immunoSEQ multiplex PCR, the TCRdb table keeps only in-frame clones and is missing some. The sample holds about 110,000 clones; 80% to 90% are singletons and the top ten take 20%. The source was peripheral blood mononuclear cells (PBMCs), collected before the second cycle of nivolumab. The receptors here all came from a human donor with classical Hodgkin lymphoma. The conserved cysteine and the conserved F or W are not part of the CDR3 here. The order of the fields is CDR3 length, clone size, V gene, J gene, CDR3 protein. The size field is filled for only some rows; it gives once, few, many or a size class.

15	NA	TRBV18	TRBJ1-3	ASSPPVTDISGNTIY
12	few	TRBV6-4	TRBJ2-1	ASSLGMGSNEQF
17	NA	TRBV27	TRBJ2-1	ASESLGRGTSENYNEQF
13	NA	TRBV5-1	TRBJ2-3	ASSLSGTSTDTQY
12	NA	TRBV11-2	TRBJ1-2	ASRARGFRNTYT
12	NA	TRBV18	TRBJ2-7	ASSQPGRAYEQY
13	NA	TRBV6-1	TRBJ2-1	ASRRQGETYNEQF
11	once	TRBV6-5	TRBJ1-1	ASSLGGRGEAF
13	NA	TRBV2	TRBJ2-1	ASRTIRDITNEQF
11	NA	TRBV6-5	TRBJ2-7	ASSAGTGGRQY
13	NA	TRBV6-6	TRBJ1-5	ASSSEGIGNQPQH
11	NA	TRBV27	TRBJ2-7	ASRLAGPYEQY
12	NA	TRBV30	TRBJ2-5	AWSVQRAGETQY
13	NA	TRBV7-6	TRBJ1-1	ASSLAGSGNTEAF
11	NA	TRBV6-1	TRBJ2-7	ASSPGISYEQY
13	NA	TRBV6-5	TRBJ2-7	ASSSDGAAFYEQY